These 2 T cell receptor beta chains originate from one sample sequenced in a study of OX40 agonist ivuxolimab in advanced cancers. Sequencing was performed with immunoSEQ multiplex PCR; in TCRdb, only in-frame clones are kept and a portion is missing. The table has roughly 75,000 clones, about 89% seen once. The sample in question was CD4+ or CD8+ T cells sorted from blood, obtained in a trial of the OX40 agonist ivuxolimab. The receptor source for this set is an adult with an advanced solid tumor such as melanoma, head and neck, liver or kidney cancer.

The chain recombines TRBV5-1 with TRBJ2-5, with D uncertain. V dropped 4 bases and J dropped 5 bases, with 18 bases sitting between them. The CDR3 runs 15 residues. The germline V gene has CDR1 SGHRS and CDR2 YFSETQ. CDR3: CASSGPRTDTETQYF. As DNA, the CDR3 is TGCGCCAGCAGCGGTCCCAGGACGGATACGGAGACCCAGTACTTC.

The rearrangement uses TRBV11-2 and TRBJ1-4, with 9 positions matching TRBD1. The V gene end was trimmed by 5 bases and the J gene end by 6 bases; junction bases not matched to a gene: 10. From germline, CDR1 is SGHAT and CDR2 FQNNGV. The CDR3 runs to 16 residues. The CDR3 sequence: CASSELGQGFDEKLFF. The CDR3 bases are TGTGCCAGCAGCGAGCTCGGACAGGGGTTCGATGAAAAACTGTTTTTT.